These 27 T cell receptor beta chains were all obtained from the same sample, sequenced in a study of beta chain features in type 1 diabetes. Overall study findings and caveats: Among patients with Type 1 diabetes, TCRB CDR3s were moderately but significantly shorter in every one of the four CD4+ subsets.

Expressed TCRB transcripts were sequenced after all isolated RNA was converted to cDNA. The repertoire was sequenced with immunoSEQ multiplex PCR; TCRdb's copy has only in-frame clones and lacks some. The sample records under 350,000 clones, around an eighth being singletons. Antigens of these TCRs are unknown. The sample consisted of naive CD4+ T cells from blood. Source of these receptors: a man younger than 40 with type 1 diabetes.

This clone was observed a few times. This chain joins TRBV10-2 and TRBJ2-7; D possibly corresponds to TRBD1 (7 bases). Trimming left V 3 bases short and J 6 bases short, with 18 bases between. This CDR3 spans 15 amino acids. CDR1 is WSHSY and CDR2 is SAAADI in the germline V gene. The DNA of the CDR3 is TGCGCCAGCAGTGACAGACAGGGAGGCTTCTCCGAGCAGTACTTC. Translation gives CASSDRQGGFSEQYF.

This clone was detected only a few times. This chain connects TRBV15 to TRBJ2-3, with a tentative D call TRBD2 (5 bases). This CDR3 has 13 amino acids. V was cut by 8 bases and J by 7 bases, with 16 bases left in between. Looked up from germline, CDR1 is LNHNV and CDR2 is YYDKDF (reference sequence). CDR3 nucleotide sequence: TGTGCCACCGAAGCTCTTAGCGAGCATACGCAGTATTTT. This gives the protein CATEALSEHTQYF.

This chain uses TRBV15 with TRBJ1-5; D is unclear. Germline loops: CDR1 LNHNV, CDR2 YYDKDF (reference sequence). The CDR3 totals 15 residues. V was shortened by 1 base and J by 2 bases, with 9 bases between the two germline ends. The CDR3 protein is CATSRVHLGNQPQHF. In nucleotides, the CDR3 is TGTGCCACCAGCAGAGTACATTTGGGCAATCAGCCCCAGCATTTT.

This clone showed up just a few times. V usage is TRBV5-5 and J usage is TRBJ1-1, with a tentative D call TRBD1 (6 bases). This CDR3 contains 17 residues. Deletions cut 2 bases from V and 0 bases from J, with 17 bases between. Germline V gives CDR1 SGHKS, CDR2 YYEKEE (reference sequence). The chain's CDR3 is CASSFGGTRQMNTEAFF. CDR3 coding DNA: TGTGCCAGCAGCTTCGGGGGGACACGACAAATGAACACTGAAGCTTTCTTT.

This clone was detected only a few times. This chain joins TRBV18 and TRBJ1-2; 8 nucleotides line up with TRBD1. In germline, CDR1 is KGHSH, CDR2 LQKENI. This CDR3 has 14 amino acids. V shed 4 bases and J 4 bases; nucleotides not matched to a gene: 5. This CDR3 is CASSRTGLVYGYTF. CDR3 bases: TGTGCCAGCTCACGGACAGGGCTAGTCTATGGCTACACCTTC.

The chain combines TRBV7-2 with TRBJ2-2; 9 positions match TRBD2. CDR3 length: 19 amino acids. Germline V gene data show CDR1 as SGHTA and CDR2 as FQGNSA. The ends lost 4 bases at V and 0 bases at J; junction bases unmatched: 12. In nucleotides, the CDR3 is TGTGCCAGCAGCTCGGCGGGAGGGGCTCGAAGACCGAACACCGGGGAGCTGTTTTTT. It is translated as CASSSAGGARRPNTGELFF.

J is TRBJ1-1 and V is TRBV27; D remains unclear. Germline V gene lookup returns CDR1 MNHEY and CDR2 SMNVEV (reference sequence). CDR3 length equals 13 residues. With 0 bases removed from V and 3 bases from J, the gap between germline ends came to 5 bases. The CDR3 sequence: CASSLSVYTEAFF. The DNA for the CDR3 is TGTGCCAGCAGTTTATCCGTATACACTGAAGCTTTCTTT.

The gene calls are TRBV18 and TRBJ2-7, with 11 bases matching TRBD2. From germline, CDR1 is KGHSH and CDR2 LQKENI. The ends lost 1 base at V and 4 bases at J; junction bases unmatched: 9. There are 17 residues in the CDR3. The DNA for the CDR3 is TGTGCCAGCTCACCACGGCTAGCGGGAGGAGATTTTTACGAGCAGTACTTC. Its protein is CASSPRLAGGDFYEQYF. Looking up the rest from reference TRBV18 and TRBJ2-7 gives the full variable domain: NAGVMQNPRHLVRRRGQEARLRCSPMKGHSHVYWYRQLPEEGLKFMVYLQKENIIDESGMPKERFSAEFPKEGPSILRIQQVVRGDSAAYFCASSPRLAGGDFYEQYFGPGTRLTVT.

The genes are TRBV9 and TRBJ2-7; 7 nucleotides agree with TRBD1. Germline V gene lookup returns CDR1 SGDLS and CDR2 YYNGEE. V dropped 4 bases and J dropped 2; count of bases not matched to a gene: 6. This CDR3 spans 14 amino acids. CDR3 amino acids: CASSSGGQTYEQYF. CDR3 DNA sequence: TGTGCCAGCAGCTCAGGGGGACAGACCTACGAGCAGTACTTC.

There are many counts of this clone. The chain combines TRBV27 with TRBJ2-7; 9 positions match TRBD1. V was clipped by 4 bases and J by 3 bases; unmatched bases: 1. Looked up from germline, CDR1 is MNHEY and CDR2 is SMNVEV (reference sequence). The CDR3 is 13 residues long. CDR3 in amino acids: CASSSGQGYEQYF. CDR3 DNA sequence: TGTGCCAGCAGTTCGGGACAGGGCTACGAGCAGTACTTC.

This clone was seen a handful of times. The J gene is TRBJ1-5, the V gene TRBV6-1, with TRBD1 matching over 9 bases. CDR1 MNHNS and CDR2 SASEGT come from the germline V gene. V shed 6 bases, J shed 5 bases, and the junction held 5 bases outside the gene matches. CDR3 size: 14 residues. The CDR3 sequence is CASSGTGTYQPQHF. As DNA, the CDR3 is TGTGCCAGCAGCGGGACAGGGACGTATCAGCCCCAGCATTTT.

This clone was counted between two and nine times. The CDR3 sequence is CASSPRPNGRGDEQFF. CDR3 DNA: TGTGCCAGCAGCCCCCGCCCTAACGGGAGGGGGGATGAGCAGTTCTTC. The V and J genes are TRBV9 and TRBJ2-1; 8 bases are a match to TRBD2. Germline V gene data show CDR1 as SGDLS and CDR2 as YYNGEE. With 4 bases clipped from V and 8 bases from J, the junction kept 14 bases outside the gene matches. The CDR3 is 16 residues long.

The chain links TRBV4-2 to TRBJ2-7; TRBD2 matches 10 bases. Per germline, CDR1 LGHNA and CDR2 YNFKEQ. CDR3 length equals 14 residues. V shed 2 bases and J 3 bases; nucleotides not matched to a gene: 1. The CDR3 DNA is TGTGCCAGCAGCCAACCTAGCGGGAGCTACGAGCAGTACTTC. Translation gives CASSQPSGSYEQYF.

CDR3 nucleotide sequence: TGTGCCAGCAGTTGGGCTGTAACAAGGCCCTACGAGCAGTACTTC. Protein: CASSWAVTRPYEQYF. V and J are TRBV6-5 and TRBJ2-7; D gene uncertain. Germline values: CDR1 MNHEY, CDR2 SVGAGI. The CDR3 contains 15 residues. Between the trimmed V and J ends, which lost 4 bases and 2 bases, there was a span of 15 bases.

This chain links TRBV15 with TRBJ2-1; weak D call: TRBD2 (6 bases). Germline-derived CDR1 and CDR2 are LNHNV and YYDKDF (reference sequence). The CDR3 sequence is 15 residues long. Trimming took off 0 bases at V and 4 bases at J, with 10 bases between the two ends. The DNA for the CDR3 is TGTGCCACCAGCAGAGAACGGGAGCTGTACAATGAGCAGTTCTTC. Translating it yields CATSRERELYNEQFF. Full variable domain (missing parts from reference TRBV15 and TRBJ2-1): DAMVIQNPRYQVTQFGKPVTLSCSQTLNHNVMYWYQQKSSQAPKLLFHYYDKDFNNEADTPDNFQSRRPNTSFCFLDIRSPGLGDTAMYLCATSRERELYNEQFFGPGTRLTVL.

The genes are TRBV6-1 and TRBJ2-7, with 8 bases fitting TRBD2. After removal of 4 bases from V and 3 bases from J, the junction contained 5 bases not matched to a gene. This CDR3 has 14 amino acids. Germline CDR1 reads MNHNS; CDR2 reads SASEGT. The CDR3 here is CASSGTSTRYEQYF. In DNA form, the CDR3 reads TGTGCCAGCAGTGGGACTAGCACCCGCTACGAGCAGTACTTC.

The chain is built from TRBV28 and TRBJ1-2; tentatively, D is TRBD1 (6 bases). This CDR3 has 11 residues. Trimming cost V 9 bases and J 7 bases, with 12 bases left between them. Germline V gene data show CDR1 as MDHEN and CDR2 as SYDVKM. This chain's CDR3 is CASTGLAGYTF. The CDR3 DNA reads TGTGCCAGTACAGGGCTGGCTGGCTACACCTTC.

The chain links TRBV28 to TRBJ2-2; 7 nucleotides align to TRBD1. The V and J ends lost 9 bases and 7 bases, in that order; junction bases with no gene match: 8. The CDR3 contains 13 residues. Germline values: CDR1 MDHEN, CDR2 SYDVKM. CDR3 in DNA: TGTGCCAGTACCGACAGGGTGGACGGGGAGCTGTTTTTT. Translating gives CASTDRVDGELFF.

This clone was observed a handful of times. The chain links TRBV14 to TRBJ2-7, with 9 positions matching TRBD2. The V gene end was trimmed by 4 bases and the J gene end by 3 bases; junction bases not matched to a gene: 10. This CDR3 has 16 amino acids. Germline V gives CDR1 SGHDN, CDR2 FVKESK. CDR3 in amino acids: CASSPRLAGAIYEQYF. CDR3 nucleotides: TGTGCCAGCAGCCCCCGATTAGCGGGGGCCATCTACGAGCAGTACTTC.

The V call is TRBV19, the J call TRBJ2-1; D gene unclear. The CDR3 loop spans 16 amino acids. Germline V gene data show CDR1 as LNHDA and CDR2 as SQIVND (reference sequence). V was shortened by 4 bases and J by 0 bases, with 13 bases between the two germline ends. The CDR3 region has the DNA TGTGCCAGTAGTAGCGGTCCTCTAAGCTCCTACAATGAGCAGTTCTTC. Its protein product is CASSSGPLSSYNEQFF.

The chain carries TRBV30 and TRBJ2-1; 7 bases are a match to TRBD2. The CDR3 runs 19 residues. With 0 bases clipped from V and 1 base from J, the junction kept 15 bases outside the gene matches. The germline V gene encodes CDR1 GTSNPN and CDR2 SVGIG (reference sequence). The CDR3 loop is CAWSVSFRASSGSYNEQFF. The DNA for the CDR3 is TGTGCCTGGAGTGTATCTTTTCGGGCGAGTAGCGGGTCCTACAATGAGCAGTTCTTC. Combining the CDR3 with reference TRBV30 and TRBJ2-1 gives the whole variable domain SQTIHQWPATLVQPVGSPLSLECTVEGTSNPNLYWYRQAAGRGLQLLFYSVGIGQISSEVPQNLSASRPQDRQFILSSKKLLLSDSGFYLCAWSVSFRASSGSYNEQFFGPGTRLTVL.

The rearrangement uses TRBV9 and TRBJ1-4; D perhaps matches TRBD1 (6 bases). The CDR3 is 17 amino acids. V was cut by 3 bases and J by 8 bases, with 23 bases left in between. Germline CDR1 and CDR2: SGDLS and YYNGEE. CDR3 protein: CASSGDPWGRGNEKLFF. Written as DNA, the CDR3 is TGTGCCAGCAGCGGAGACCCGTGGGGCAGGGGTAACGAAAAACTGTTTTTT.

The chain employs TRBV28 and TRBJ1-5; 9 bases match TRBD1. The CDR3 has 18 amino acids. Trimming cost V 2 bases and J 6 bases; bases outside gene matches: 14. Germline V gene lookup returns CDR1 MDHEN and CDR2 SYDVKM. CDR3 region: CASSLPTGGGLVGQPQHF. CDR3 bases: TGTGCCAGCAGTTTACCTACAGGGGGCGGTTTGGTTGGTCAGCCCCAGCATTTT.

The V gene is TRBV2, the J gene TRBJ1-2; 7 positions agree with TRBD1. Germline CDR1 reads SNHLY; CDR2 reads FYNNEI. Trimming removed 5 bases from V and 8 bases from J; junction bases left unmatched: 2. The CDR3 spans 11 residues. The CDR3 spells CASSIGGGYTF. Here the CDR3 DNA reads TGTGCCAGCAGTATAGGGGGCGGCTACACCTTC.

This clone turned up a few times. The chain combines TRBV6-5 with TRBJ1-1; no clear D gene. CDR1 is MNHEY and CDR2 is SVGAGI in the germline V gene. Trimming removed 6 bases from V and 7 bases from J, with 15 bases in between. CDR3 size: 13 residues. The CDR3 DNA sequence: TGTGCCAGCAGCCCCCAAAGCGATTTTGAAGCTTTCTTT. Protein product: CASSPQSDFEAFF.

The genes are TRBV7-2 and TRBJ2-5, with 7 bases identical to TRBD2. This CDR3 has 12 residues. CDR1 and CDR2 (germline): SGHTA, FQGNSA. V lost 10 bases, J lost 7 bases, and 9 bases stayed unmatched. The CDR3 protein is CATRGSGPTQYF. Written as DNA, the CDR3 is TGTGCCACGCGGGGTAGCGGGCCGACCCAGTACTTC.

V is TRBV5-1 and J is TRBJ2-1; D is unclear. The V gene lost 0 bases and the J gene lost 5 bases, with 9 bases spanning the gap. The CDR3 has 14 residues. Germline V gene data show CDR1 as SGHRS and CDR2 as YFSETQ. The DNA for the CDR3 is TGCGCCAGCAGCTTGGTCAGGTTGAACAATGAGCAGTTCTTC. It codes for CASSLVRLNNEQFF.